The 28 T cell receptor beta chains reported below all come from one sample, sequenced in a study of identical twins. TCRdb reprocessed the 5' RACE reads with MiXCR, giving one entry per CDR3 protein. The sample lists 1,800,000 or so distinct CDR3 sequences, more than 30% seen once, with 0.27% in the top ten. The sequencing sample was made of cord blood. The receptors shown here come from a newborn girl in good health.

Note on this clonotype: The junction and the germline gene differ at one end; a read error may be behind it. J is TRBJ1-2 and V is TRBV12-3 or TRBV12-4; TRBD1 is a possible D gene (5 bases). The CDR3 extends over 14 amino acids. The DNA for the CDR3 is TGTGCCAGCAGTCGCGATCAGGGTAACTGTGGCTACACCTTC. Translated: CASSRDQGNCGYTF.

The chain combines TRBV6-5 with TRBJ2-7; D is possibly TRBD1 (5 bases). Between the trimmed V and J ends, which lost 6 bases and 0 bases, there was a span of 15 bases. The CDR3 spans 15 residues. Germline V gene data show CDR1 as MNHEY and CDR2 as SVGAGI. CDR3 amino acids: CASSRVDDSSYEQYF. The CDR3 DNA is TGTGCCAGCAGCCGTGTCGATGACAGCTCCTACGAGCAGTACTTC.

This clonotype was counted between two and nine times. The rearrangement links TRBV2 to TRBJ2-5; weak D call: TRBD1 (5 bases). Germline V CDR1 and CDR2: SNHLY, FYNNEI. Trimming took 6 bases from V and 0 from J, leaving 14 bases between them. The CDR3 runs to 15 residues. CDR3 sequence reads: CASSALGADQETQYF. The CDR3 DNA reads as TGTGCCAGCAGCGCCCTTGGGGCGGACCAAGAGACCCAGTACTTC.

The rearrangement links TRBV28 to TRBJ2-7; 9 nucleotides line up with TRBD1. V was clipped by 2 bases and J by 0 bases; unmatched bases: 8. Germline CDR1 MDHEN, CDR2 SYDVKM. This CDR3 has 17 residues. CDR3 in DNA: TGTGCCAGCAGTTTACTAGGACAGGGGCTAAGCTCCTACGAGCAGTACTTC. This gives the protein CASSLLGQGLSSYEQYF.

In this sample, this clonotype turned up many times. The V gene is TRBV12-3 or TRBV12-4, the J gene TRBJ1-1; D not certain. V shed 6 bases and J shed 4 bases, with 12 bases lying between them. The CDR3 has 13 residues. The CDR3: CASSLGDGTEAFF. CDR3 DNA: TGTGCCAGCAGCTTGGGTGATGGCACTGAAGCTTTCTTT.

This clonotype was seen more than once but under ten times. J is TRBJ1-5 and V is TRBV20-1; 8 nucleotides agree with TRBD1. The CDR3 sequence is 13 residues long. Germline CDR1 and CDR2: DFQATT and SNEGSKA (reference sequence). The ends lost 6 bases at V and 3 bases at J; junction bases unmatched: 4. CDR3 nucleotide sequence: TGCAGTGCCCCGGACAGGGCCAATCAGCCCCAGCATTTT. This translates into CSAPDRANQPQHF.

With regard to this clonotype: A clone one base away is much larger, so this may be a read error. The rearrangement links TRBV10-3 to TRBJ1-2, with D unclear. This CDR3 has 14 amino acids. The germline gives CDR1 ENHRY, CDR2 SYGVKD. For the CDR3, the DNA is TGTGCCATCGGTGAGTCGGGCAGGCCTAACGGCTACACCTTC. This translates into CAIGESGRPNGYTF.

This clonotype was seen more than once but under ten times. The chain recombines TRBV21-1 with TRBJ2-7; TRBD1 is the table's D call, not checked against the DNA. TRBV21-1 is a pseudogene locus. The CDR3 is 13 amino acids. CDR3 nucleotides: TGTGCCAGCAGCTCCCCCGGGAACGTTGAGCAGTACTTC. This encodes CASSSPGNVEQYF.

This chain joins TRBV20-1 and TRBJ2-1, with D perhaps TRBD2 (7 bases). CDR1 is DFQATT and CDR2 is SNEGSKA in the germline V gene (reference sequence). The CDR3 loop spans 14 amino acids. Trimming took 6 bases from V and 5 from J, leaving 17 bases between them. The CDR3 bases are TGCAGTGCCCCCCTGCGGGGGCCACACAATGAGCAGTTCTTC. Its protein product is CSAPLRGPHNEQFF.

This chain connects TRBV6-1 to TRBJ2-7, with D uncertain. V shed 1 base and J shed 7 bases, with 8 bases lying between them. CDR3 length: 12 residues. CDR1 is MNHNS, CDR2 SASEGT, per germline. This chain's CDR3 is CASSEVVNEQYF. The DNA of the CDR3 is TGTGCCAGCAGTGAAGTGGTCAATGAGCAGTACTTC.

CDR3 amino acids: CASSSDWHNEQFF. The CDR3 DNA reads TGTGCCAGCAGTTCCGACTGGCACAATGAGCAGTTCTTC. The chain couples TRBV25-1 to TRBJ2-1; D is ambiguous. Germline V gives CDR1 MGHDK, CDR2 SYGVNS. V was pared by 5 bases and J by 5 bases, with 10 bases between. This CDR3 is 13 amino acids long.

This chain joins TRBV28 and TRBJ1-4; D gene ambiguous. Germline CDR1 and CDR2: MDHEN and SYDVKM. The CDR3 loop spans 14 amino acids. V lost 3 bases and J lost 2, with 7 bases in between. As DNA, the CDR3 is TGTGCCAGCAGTTTTGCATGGACTAATGAAAAACTGTTTTTT. Protein: CASSFAWTNEKLFF.

Of note for this clonotype: The junction departs from the called germline gene at one end, perhaps through a read error. The chain employs TRBV24-1 and TRBJ2-1, with D perhaps TRBD2 (6 bases). The germline CDR1 and CDR2 sequences are KGHDR and SFDVKD. This CDR3 is 17 amino acids long. The CDR3 region has the DNA TGTGCCACCAGTGGGACTGGGCTAGCGAGCTCCTACAGTGAGCAGTTCTTC. Residues: CATSGTGLASSYSEQFF.

This clonotype was recorded many times. V gene TRBV27 combines with J gene TRBJ2-7, with 9 nucleotides matching TRBD2. The CDR3 is 15 residues long. V lost 5 bases to trimming and J lost 4 bases; unmatched junction nucleotides: 9. CDR1 MNHEY and CDR2 SMNVEV come from the germline V gene (reference sequence). CDR3 amino acids: CASSIPGTSIYEQYF. CDR3 coding DNA: TGTGCCAGCAGTATCCCCGGGACTAGCATTTACGAGCAGTACTTC.

This clonotype was counted ten times or more. This chain links TRBV25-1 with TRBJ2-7, with D hard to call. The germline V gene encodes CDR1 MGHDK and CDR2 SYGVNS. The CDR3 loop spans 13 amino acids. V was cut by 3 bases and J by 1 base, with 7 bases left in between. The CDR3 is CASSDGSSYEQYF. In nucleotides, the CDR3 is TGTGCCAGCAGTGACGGCAGTTCCTACGAGCAGTACTTC.

This clonotype has more than one count but fewer than ten. This chain connects TRBV20-1 to TRBJ2-1, with 15 bases matching TRBD2. Germline CDR1 DFQATT, CDR2 SNEGSKA (reference sequence). V shed 0 bases and J 0 bases; nucleotides not matched to a gene: 6. The CDR3 extends over 19 amino acids. The CDR3 reads CSARDHGLAGGSSYNEQFF. In DNA form, the CDR3 reads TGCAGTGCTAGAGATCATGGACTAGCGGGAGGGAGCTCCTACAATGAGCAGTTCTTC.

In its sample, this clonotype was seen once. Since a much larger clone is just one base distant, this may be a read error. The J gene is TRBJ2-5, the V gene TRBV4-1; D may be TRBD1 or TRBD2 (6 bases each). The CDR3 length is 14 residues. Deletions cut 5 bases from V and 4 bases from J, with 14 bases between. Germline CDR1 MGHRA, CDR2 YSYEKL. The CDR3 loop reads CASSFRGLRETQYF. The CDR3 coding sequence is TGCGCCAGCAGCTTCAGGGGACTCCGAGAGACCCAGTACTTC.

The chain couples TRBV20-1 to TRBJ1-6; 9 positions match TRBD1. V dropped 1 base and J dropped 8; count of bases not matched to a gene: 9. This CDR3 has 16 residues. Germline loops: CDR1 DFQATT, CDR2 SNEGSKA (reference sequence). CDR3 nucleotide sequence: TGCAGTGCTAGAGGGACAGGGGCCTTCGGGGATTCACCCCTCCACTTT. Translation: CSARGTGAFGDSPLHF.

V is TRBV14 and J is TRBJ1-6, with D unclear. Trimming pared 8 bases from V and 10 bases from J, leaving 3 bases between. CDR3 size: 9 residues. The germline gives CDR1 SGHDN, CDR2 FVKESK. The CDR3 DNA reads TGTGCCAGCTGCTCACCCCTCCACTTT. Its protein is CASCSPLHF.

The chain employs TRBV2 and TRBJ2-1; D is unclear. Near its end, the DNA agrees better with TRBJ2-7, so the J call may be wrong. The CDR3 is made up of 16 amino acids. Germline V gives CDR1 SNHLY, CDR2 FYNNEI. Here the CDR3 DNA reads TGTGCCAGCAGTGCCCGGACCATGAGCTCCTACAATGAGCAGTACTTC. It encodes CASSARTMSSYNEQYF.

V is TRBV20-1 and J is TRBJ1-6; 7 nucleotides match TRBD1. CDR3 length equals 16 residues. Germline V gene sequence: CDR1 DFQATT, CDR2 SNEGSKA (reference sequence). V trimming: 4 bases; J trimming: 4 bases; junction bases outside the gene matches: 10. The CDR3 here is CSAKNGGQTYNSPLHF. The DNA of the CDR3 is TGCAGTGCTAAAAATGGGGGACAGACGTATAATTCACCCCTCCACTTT.

As to this clonotype: It may be a read error: a sequence one base away is much more abundant. The J gene is TRBJ2-3, the V gene TRBV6-5; D gene ambiguous. This CDR3 spans 13 amino acids. Germline values: CDR1 MNHEY, CDR2 SVGAGI. The chain's CDR3 is CASSYSKADTRYF. CDR3 DNA: TGTGCCAGCAGTTACTCGAAGGCGGATACGCGGTATTTT.

As for this clonotype: Compared with germline, one end of the junction differs, possibly owing to a read error. The chain links TRBV27 to TRBJ1-6; TRBD1 might be the D (6 bases). Germline CDR1 and CDR2: MNHEY and SMNVEV (reference sequence). This CDR3 comprises 17 residues. CDR3 loop: CASSSPPRQAHNSPPHF. The CDR3 DNA reads TGTGCCAGCAGTTCCCCACCACGACAGGCACATAATTCACCCCCCCACTTT.

At least ten counts were recorded for this clonotype. Written as DNA, the CDR3 is TGTGCCAGCAGGGCGGACAGAGGCTATGGCTACACCTTC. Its protein is CASRADRGYGYTF. The chain uses TRBV12-3 or TRBV12-4 and TRBJ1-2; tentative D call: TRBD1 (6 bases). The V end was cut by 6 bases, the J end by 4 bases, with 12 bases between. This CDR3 comprises 13 residues.

This clonotype was found once. The CDR3 loop reads CASSVTQRGLAKNIQYF. The CDR3 region has the DNA TGTGCCAGCAGCGTAACCCAGCGGGGTCTAGCCAAAAACATTCAGTACTTC. The V gene is TRBV9, the J gene TRBJ2-4; 7 nucleotides align to TRBD2. This CDR3 has 17 residues. Germline loops: CDR1 SGDLS, CDR2 YYNGEE. V lost 1 base and J lost 0; bases outside the gene matches: 7.

This clonotype was seen more than once but under ten times. CDR3 sequence: CASSLPGSSTDEQFF. DNA of the CDR3: TGCGCCAGCAGCTTACCCGGGAGTTCAACGGATGAGCAGTTCTTC. The chain is built from TRBV5-1 and TRBJ2-1, with TRBD2 as a possible D gene (6 bases). Trimming cost V 2 bases and J 8 bases, with 17 bases left between them. Germline V lookup: CDR1 SGHRS, CDR2 YFSETQ. The CDR3 has 15 amino acids.

This chain joins TRBV20-1 and TRBJ2-5; the match to TRBD2 covers 16 bases. The CDR3 totals 18 residues. Germline values: CDR1 DFQATT, CDR2 SNEGSKA (reference sequence). V lost 7 bases and J lost 11; bases outside the gene matches: 22. The CDR3 bases are TGCAGTGTAGGGGGGGGACTAGCGGGAGGGAAGACTCTTAATGAGCAGTACTTC. Translated, it gives CSVGGGLAGGKTLNEQYF.

This clonotype was seen only a few times. In DNA, the CDR3 is TGTGCCAGCAGCGTAGCGGACAGGGGAGAGACCCAGTACTTC. As protein: CASSVADRGETQYF. The V call is TRBV9, the J call TRBJ2-5, with 9 positions matching TRBD1. With 0 bases clipped from V and 4 bases from J, the junction kept 1 base outside the gene matches. The CDR3 has 14 amino acids. Germline CDR1 reads SGDLS; CDR2 reads YYNGEE.